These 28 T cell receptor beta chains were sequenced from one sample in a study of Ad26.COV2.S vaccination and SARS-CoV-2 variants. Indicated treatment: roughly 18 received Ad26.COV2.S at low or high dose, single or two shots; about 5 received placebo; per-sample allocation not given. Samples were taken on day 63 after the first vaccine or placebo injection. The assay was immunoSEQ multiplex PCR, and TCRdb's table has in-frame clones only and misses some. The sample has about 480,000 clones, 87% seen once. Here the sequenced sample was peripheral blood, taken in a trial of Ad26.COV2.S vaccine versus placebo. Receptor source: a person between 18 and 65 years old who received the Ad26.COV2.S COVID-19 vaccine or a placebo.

CDR3 DNA sequence: TGTGCCAGCAGTTTGATAGGCTCTGGAAACACCATATATTTT. This gives the protein CASSLIGSGNTIYF. V is TRBV28 and J is TRBJ1-3; D gene uncertain. The CDR3 covers 14 residues. Germline CDR1 reads MDHEN; CDR2 reads SYDVKM. V lost 3 bases, J lost 0 bases, and 6 bases lay in between.

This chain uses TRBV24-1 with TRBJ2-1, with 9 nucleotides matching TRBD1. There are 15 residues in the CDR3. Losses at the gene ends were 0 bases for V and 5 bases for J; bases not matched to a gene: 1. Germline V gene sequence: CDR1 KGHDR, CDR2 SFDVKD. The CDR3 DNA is TGTGCCACCAGTGATTTGGGGACAGGGAACAATGAGCAGTTCTTC. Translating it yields CATSDLGTGNNEQFF.

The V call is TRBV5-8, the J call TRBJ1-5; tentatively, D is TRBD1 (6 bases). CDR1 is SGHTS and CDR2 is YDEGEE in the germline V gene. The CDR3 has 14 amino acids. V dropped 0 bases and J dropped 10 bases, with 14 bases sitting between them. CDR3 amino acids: CASSLAGDKHPQHF. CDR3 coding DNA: TGTGCCAGCAGCTTGGCGGGGGACAAACATCCCCAGCATTTT.

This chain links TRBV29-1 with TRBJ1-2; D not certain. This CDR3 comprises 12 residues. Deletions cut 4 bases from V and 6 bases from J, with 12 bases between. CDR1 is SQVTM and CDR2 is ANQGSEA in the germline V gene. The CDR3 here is CSVAESFHGYTF. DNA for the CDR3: TGCAGCGTTGCAGAGTCTTTCCATGGCTACACCTTC.

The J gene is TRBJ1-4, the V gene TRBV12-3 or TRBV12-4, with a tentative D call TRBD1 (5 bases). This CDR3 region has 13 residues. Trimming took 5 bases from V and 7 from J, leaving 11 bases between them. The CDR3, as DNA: TGTGCCAGCAGTCCCCGGGGGAGTGAAAAACTGTTTTTT. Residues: CASSPRGSEKLFF.

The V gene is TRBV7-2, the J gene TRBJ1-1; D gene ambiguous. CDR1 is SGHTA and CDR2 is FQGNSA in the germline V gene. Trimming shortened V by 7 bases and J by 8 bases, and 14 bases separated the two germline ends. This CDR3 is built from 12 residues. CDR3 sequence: CASNQKNGEAFF. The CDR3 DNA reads TGTGCCAGCAACCAAAAAAATGGAGAAGCTTTCTTT.

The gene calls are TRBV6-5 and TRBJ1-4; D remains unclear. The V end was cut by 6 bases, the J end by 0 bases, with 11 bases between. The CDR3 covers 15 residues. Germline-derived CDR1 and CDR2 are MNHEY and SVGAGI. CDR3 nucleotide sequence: TGTGCCAGCAGGCCAGCGTCCTCAACTAATGAAAAACTGTTTTTT. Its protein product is CASRPASSTNEKLFF.

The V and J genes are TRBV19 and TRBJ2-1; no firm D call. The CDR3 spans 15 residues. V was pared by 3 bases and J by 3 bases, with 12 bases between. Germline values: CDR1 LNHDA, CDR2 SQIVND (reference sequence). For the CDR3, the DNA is TGTGCCAGTAGTATCTCAATAGGGTACTACAATGAGCAGTTCTTC. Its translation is CASSISIGYYNEQFF.

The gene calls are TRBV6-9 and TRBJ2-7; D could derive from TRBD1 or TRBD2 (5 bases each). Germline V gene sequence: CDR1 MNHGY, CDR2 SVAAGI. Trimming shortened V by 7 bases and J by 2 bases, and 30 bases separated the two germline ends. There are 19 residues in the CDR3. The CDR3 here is CASIIMGDPSLLRTYEQYF. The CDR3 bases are TGTGCCAGCATTATTATGGGGGACCCTTCTCTATTGAGAACCTACGAGCAGTACTTC.

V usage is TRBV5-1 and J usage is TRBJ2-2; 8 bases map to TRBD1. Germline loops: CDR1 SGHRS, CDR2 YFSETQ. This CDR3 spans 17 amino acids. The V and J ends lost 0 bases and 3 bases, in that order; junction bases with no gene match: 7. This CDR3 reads CASSLGPGQGYTGELFF. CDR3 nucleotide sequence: TGCGCCAGCAGCTTGGGGCCCGGACAGGGATACACCGGGGAGCTGTTTTTT.

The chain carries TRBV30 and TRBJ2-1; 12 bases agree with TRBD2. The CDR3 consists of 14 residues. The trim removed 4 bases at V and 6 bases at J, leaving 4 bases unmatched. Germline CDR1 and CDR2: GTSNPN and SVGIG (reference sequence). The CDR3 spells CAWTRLAGVNEQFF. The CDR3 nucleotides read TGTGCCTGGACACGACTAGCGGGAGTCAATGAGCAGTTCTTC. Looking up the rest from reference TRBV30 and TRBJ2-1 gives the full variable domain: SQTIHQWPATLVQPVGSPLSLECTVEGTSNPNLYWYRQAAGRGLQLLFYSVGIGQISSEVPQNLSASRPQDRQFILSSKKLLLSDSGFYLCAWTRLAGVNEQFFGPGTRLTVL.

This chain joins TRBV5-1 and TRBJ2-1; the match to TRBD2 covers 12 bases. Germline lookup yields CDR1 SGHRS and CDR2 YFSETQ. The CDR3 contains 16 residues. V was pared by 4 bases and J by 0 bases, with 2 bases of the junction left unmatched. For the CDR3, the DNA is TGCGCCAGCAGCCCGGGACTAGCGGGCTCCTACAATGAGCAGTTCTTC. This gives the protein CASSPGLAGSYNEQFF.

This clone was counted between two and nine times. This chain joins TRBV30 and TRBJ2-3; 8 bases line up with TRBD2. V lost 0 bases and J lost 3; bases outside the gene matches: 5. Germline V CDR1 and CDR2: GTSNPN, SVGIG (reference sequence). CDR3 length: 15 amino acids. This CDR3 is CAWSVEGLDTDTQYF. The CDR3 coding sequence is TGTGCCTGGAGTGTTGAGGGACTAGATACAGATACGCAGTATTTT.

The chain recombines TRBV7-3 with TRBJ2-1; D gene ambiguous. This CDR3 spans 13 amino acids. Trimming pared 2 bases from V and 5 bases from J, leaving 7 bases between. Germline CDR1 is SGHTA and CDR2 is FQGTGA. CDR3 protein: CASSLRRDNEQFF. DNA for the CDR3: TGTGCCAGCAGCTTACGCCGCGACAATGAGCAGTTCTTC.

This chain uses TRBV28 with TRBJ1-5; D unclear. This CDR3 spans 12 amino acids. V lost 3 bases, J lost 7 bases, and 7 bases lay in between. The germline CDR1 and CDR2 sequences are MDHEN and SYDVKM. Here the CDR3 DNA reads TGTGCCAGCAGTTTTGGGATGCAGCCCCAGCATTTT. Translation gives CASSFGMQPQHF.

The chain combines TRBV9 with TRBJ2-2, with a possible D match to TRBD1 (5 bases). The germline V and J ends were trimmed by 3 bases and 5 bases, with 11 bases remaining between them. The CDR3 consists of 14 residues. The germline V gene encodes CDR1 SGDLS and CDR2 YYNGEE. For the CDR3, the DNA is TGTGCCAGCAGCGCCGGACATTTTACCGGGGAGCTGTTTTTT. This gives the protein CASSAGHFTGELFF.

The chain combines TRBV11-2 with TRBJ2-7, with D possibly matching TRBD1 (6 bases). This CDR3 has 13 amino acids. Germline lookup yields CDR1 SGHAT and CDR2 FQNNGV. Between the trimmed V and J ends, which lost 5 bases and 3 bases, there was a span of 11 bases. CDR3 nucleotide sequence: TGTGCCAGCAGCCAAGGACAGATCTACGAGCAGTACTTC. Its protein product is CASSQGQIYEQYF.

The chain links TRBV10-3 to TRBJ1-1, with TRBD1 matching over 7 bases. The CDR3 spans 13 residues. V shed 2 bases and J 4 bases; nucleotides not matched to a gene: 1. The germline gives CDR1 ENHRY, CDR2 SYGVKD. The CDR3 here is CAISETGATEAFF. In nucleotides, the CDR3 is TGTGCCATCAGTGAGACAGGGGCCACTGAAGCTTTCTTT.

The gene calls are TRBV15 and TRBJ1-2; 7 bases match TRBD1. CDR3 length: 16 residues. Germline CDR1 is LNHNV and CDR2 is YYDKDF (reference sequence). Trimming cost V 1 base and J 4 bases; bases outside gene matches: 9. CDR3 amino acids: CATSRGHPRGLYGYTF. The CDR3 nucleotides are TGTGCCACCAGCAGAGGACACCCAAGGGGGCTCTATGGCTACACCTTC.

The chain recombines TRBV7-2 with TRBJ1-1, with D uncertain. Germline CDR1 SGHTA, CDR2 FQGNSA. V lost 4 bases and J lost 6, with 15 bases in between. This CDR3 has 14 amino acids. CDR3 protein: CASSSTLGTPEAFF. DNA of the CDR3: TGTGCCAGCAGCTCGACCCTTGGAACCCCTGAAGCTTTCTTT.

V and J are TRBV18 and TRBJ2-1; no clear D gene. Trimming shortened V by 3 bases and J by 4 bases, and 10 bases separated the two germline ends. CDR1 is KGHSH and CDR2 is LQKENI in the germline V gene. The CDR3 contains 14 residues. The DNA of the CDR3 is TGTGCCAGCTCACCCCCTACAAGATACAATGAGCAGTTCTTC. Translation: CASSPPTRYNEQFF.

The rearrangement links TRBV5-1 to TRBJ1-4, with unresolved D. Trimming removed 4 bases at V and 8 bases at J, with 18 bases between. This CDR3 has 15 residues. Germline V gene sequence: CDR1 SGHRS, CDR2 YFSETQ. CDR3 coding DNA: TGCGCCAGCAGCAGGGCTTTAGGGAGGCGAGAAAAACTGTTTTTT. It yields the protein CASSRALGRREKLFF. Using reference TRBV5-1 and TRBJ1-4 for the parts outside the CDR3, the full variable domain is KAGVTQTPRYLIKTRGQQVTLSCSPISGHRSVSWYQQTPGQGLQFLFEYFSETQRNKGNFPGRFSGRQFSNSRSEMNVSTLELGDSALYLCASSRALGRREKLFFGSGTQLSVL.

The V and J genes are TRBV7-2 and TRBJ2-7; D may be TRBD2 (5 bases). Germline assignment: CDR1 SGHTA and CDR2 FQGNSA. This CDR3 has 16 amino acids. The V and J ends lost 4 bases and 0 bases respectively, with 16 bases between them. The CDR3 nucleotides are TGTGCCAGCAGCTCTCGGGGTGTTAAGAGCTCCTACGAGCAGTACTTC. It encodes CASSSRGVKSSYEQYF. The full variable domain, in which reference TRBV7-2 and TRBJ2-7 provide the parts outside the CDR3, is GAGVSQSPSNKVTEKGKDVELRCDPISGHTALYWYRQSLGQGLEFLIYFQGNSAPDKSGLPSDRFSAERTGGSVSTLTIQRTQQEDSAVYLCASSSRGVKSSYEQYFGPGTRLTVT.

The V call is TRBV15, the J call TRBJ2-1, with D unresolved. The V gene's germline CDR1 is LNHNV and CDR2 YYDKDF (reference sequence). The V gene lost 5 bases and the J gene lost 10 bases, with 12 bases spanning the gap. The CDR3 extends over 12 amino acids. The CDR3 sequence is CATSGLAVEQFF. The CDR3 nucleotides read TGTGCCACCAGCGGATTAGCAGTGGAGCAGTTCTTC.

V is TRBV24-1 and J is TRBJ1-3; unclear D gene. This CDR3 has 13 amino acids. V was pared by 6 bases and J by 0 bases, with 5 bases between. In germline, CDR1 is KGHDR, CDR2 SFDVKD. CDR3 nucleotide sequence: TGTGCCACCAGTCCAGCCTCTGGAAACACCATATATTTT. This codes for CATSPASGNTIYF.

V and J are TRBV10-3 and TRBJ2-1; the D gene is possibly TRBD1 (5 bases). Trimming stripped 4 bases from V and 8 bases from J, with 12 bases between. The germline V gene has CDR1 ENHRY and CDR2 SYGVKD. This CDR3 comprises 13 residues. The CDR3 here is CAISGVSRDEQFF. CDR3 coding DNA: TGTGCCATCAGTGGGGTTAGCAGGGATGAGCAGTTCTTC.

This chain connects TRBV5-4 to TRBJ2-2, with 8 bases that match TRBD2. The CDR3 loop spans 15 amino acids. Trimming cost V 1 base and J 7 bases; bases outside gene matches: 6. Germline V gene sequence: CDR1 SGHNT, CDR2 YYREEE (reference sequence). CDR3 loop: CASSLRSGSIGELFF. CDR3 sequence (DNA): TGTGCCAGCAGCTTGAGAAGCGGGAGCATCGGGGAGCTGTTTTTT.

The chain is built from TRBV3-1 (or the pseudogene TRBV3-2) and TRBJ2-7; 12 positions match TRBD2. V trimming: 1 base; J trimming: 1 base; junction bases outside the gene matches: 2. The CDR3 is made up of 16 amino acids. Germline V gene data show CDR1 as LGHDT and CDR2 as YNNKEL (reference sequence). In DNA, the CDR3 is TGTGCCAGCAGCCAAGGACTAGCGGGAGTATCCTACGAGCAGTACTTC. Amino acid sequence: CASSQGLAGVSYEQYF.